Listed here are 28 T cell receptor beta chains from one sample, sequenced in a study of blood T cell repertoires in COVID-19. Profiled with immunoSEQ multiplex PCR; TCRdb holds only in-frame clones, not every one. The sample includes roughly 100,000 clones, about 87% seen only once; the top ten take 13%. The sequencing sample was made of peripheral blood. Receptor source: a human donor in a cohort sampled during active or convalescent COVID-19.

The chain links TRBV9 to TRBJ2-3; TRBD1 matches at 9 bases. This CDR3 has 16 residues. Germline assignment: CDR1 SGDLS and CDR2 YYNGEE. V was pared by 3 bases and J by 10 bases, with 15 bases of the junction left unmatched. The CDR3 bases are TGTGCCAGCAGCGAGGGGCAGGGACAGGGAACCATTGCGCAGTATTTT. This gives the protein CASSEGQGQGTIAQYF.

This chain connects TRBV6-5 to TRBJ1-2; 7 bases match TRBD1. V was clipped by 4 bases and J by 7 bases; unmatched bases: 9. CDR3 length equals 14 residues. Germline V gene data show CDR1 as MNHEY and CDR2 as SVGAGI. The CDR3 coding sequence is TGTGCCAGCAGTTTAGACAGGGTTGCTATTGGCTACACCTTC. It is translated as CASSLDRVAIGYTF.

The chain recombines TRBV2 with TRBJ2-1; 10 nucleotides align to TRBD2. The V and J ends lost 4 bases and 14 bases, in that order; junction bases with no gene match: 11. This CDR3 contains 14 residues. Germline CDR1 is SNHLY and CDR2 is FYNNEI. CDR3 amino acids: CASSAPGLARKEFF. The CDR3 coding sequence is TGTGCCAGCAGTGCACCGGGACTAGCGAGGAAGGAGTTCTTC.

This clone was observed a handful of times. The chain recombines TRBV4-1 with TRBJ1-4, with D unclear. Germline V gene sequence: CDR1 MGHRA, CDR2 YSYEKL. The CDR3 is 12 residues long. V was cut by 0 bases and J by 8 bases, with 4 bases left in between. Here the CDR3 DNA reads TGCGCCAGCAGCCAAGATACAGAAAAACTGTTTTTT. Protein product: CASSQDTEKLFF.

CDR3 loop: CASSPISDLANYGYTF. The DNA for the CDR3 is TGTGCCAGCTCACCAATCAGTGACTTAGCTAACTATGGCTACACCTTC. V usage is TRBV18 and J usage is TRBJ1-2; D is undetermined. The CDR3 totals 16 residues. Germline V CDR1 and CDR2: KGHSH, LQKENI. Deletions cut 2 bases from V and 0 bases from J, with 13 bases between.

This chain connects TRBV7-2 to TRBJ1-5; 7 bases align to TRBD1. From germline, CDR1 is SGHTA and CDR2 FQGNSA. The junction had 4 bases not matched to a gene; V was cut back by 3 bases and J by 5 bases. The CDR3 is made up of 14 amino acids. This CDR3 reads CASSFRQGYQPQHF. The CDR3 nucleotides read TGTGCCAGCAGCTTTCGACAGGGATATCAGCCCCAGCATTTT.

The genes are TRBV28 and TRBJ1-2; 10 bases align to TRBD1. CDR3 length: 15 residues. The V gene end was trimmed by 8 bases and the J gene end by 4 bases; junction bases not matched to a gene: 10. Germline V CDR1 and CDR2: MDHEN, SYDVKM. CDR3 bases: TGTGCCAGCGGGACAGGGGAGTCGTTGGTCTATGGCTACACCTTC. Translation gives CASGTGESLVYGYTF.

The chain recombines TRBV5-4 with TRBJ2-3; 9 bases fit TRBD1. Trimming at V came to 4 bases and at J to 4 bases, leaving 4 bases not matched to a gene. From germline, CDR1 is SGHNT and CDR2 YYREEE (reference sequence). This CDR3 comprises 14 residues. DNA for the CDR3: TGTGCCAGCAGCGGGACAGGGTTGTCAGATACGCAGTATTTT. This encodes CASSGTGLSDTQYF.

This clone was recorded many times. The genes are TRBV2 and TRBJ2-1; 8 bases map to TRBD1. The CDR3 is 13 amino acids. With V trimmed by 10 bases and J by 7 bases, 9 bases remained unmatched. Germline V gives CDR1 SNHLY, CDR2 FYNNEI. The CDR3, as DNA: TGTGCCACAGCCCCGGACAGGGCGAATGAGCAGTTCTTC. Its protein product is CATAPDRANEQFF.

This clone occurred once. The V call is TRBV7-2, the J call TRBJ1-5; 7 bases are shared with TRBD1. Trimming at V came to 2 bases and at J to 7 bases, leaving 8 bases not matched to a gene. Germline values: CDR1 SGHTA, CDR2 FQGNSA. The CDR3 is 15 amino acids. The CDR3 region is CASSLKGSGGQPQHF. In nucleotides, the CDR3 is TGTGCCAGCAGCTTAAAGGGTTCAGGGGGGCAGCCCCAGCATTTT.

The V and J genes are TRBV15 and TRBJ1-2, with unresolved D. Trimming shortened V by 0 bases and J by 5 bases, and 16 bases separated the two germline ends. The germline gives CDR1 LNHNV, CDR2 YYDKDF (reference sequence). The CDR3 runs to 16 residues. DNA of the CDR3: TGTGCCACCAGCAGAGATAATCGAGAAACTCGTTATGGCTACACCTTC. Its protein product is CATSRDNRETRYGYTF.

The chain combines TRBV18 with TRBJ1-5; no firm D call. V lost 2 bases to trimming and J lost 4 bases, with 6 bases between them. The CDR3 loop spans 13 amino acids. Per the germline V gene, CDR1 is KGHSH and CDR2 is LQKENI. The CDR3 nucleotides are TGTGCCAGCTCACCAGAGGGAAATCAGCCCCAGCATTTT. This gives the protein CASSPEGNQPQHF. Filled out from reference TRBV18 and TRBJ1-5, the complete variable domain reads NAGVMQNPRHLVRRRGQEARLRCSPMKGHSHVYWYRQLPEEGLKFMVYLQKENIIDESGMPKERFSAEFPKEGPSILRIQQVVRGDSAAYFCASSPEGNQPQHFGDGTRLSIL.

The chain uses TRBV12-5 and TRBJ2-3; D is ambiguous. This CDR3 is built from 15 residues. The V end lost 0 bases, the J end lost 1 base, and 8 bases lay between the germline ends. Germline CDR1 reads LGHNT; CDR2 reads FRNRAP. The CDR3 region is CASGLVLFGTDTQYF. CDR3 bases: TGTGCTAGTGGTTTGGTCTTATTTGGCACAGATACGCAGTATTTT.

This rearrangement joins TRBV11-2 to TRBJ2-3; TRBD1 matches at 8 bases. The CDR3 spans 15 residues. The trim removed 3 bases at V and 4 bases at J, leaving 6 bases unmatched. The germline CDR1 and CDR2 sequences are SGHAT and FQNNGV. The CDR3 nucleotides are TGTGCCAGCAGCTTCGACAGGGGTAGGGCAGATACGCAGTATTTT. It codes for CASSFDRGRADTQYF.

This clone showed up just once. The genes are TRBV25-1 and TRBJ1-1, with TRBD1 as a possible D gene (6 bases). The V and J ends lost 8 bases and 7 bases respectively, with 11 bases between them. Germline assignment: CDR1 MGHDK and CDR2 SYGVNS. The length of the CDR3 is 11 residues. CDR3 bases: TGTGCCAGCGCTGGACAGATTGAAGCTTTCTTT. Residues: CASAGQIEAFF.

V and J are TRBV23-1 and TRBJ1-5; TRBD1 matches 8 bases. TRBV23-1 is placed among ORFs of uncertain function. The CDR3 is made up of 17 amino acids. After removal of 3 bases from V and 0 bases from J, the junction contained 7 bases not matched to a gene. As DNA, the CDR3 is TGCGCCAGCAGTCACCACGGACAGGGTAATAGCAATCAGCCCCAGCATTTT. The encoded protein is CASSHHGQGNSNQPQHF.

The chain uses TRBV7-2 and TRBJ1-6, with D uncertain. CDR1 and CDR2 (germline): SGHTA, FQGNSA. The CDR3 runs 13 residues. V lost 5 bases to trimming and J lost 8 bases, with 10 bases between them. CDR3 amino acids: CASSQDFHSPLHF. CDR3 DNA sequence: TGTGCCAGCAGCCAGGACTTCCATTCACCCCTCCACTTT.

CDR3 in DNA: TGCGCCAGCAGCCTAAACTTGGTCAGGGGCTCCTACGAGCAGTACTTC. Translated: CASSLNLVRGSYEQYF. This sequence joins TRBV5-1 and TRBJ2-7; possible D gene TRBD1, 6 bases. This CDR3 region has 16 residues. The V end lost 4 bases, the J end lost 0 bases, and 17 bases lay between the germline ends. CDR1 is SGHRS and CDR2 is YFSETQ in the germline V gene.

This chain joins TRBV7-3 and TRBJ2-4, with D unresolved. The germline V and J ends were trimmed by 2 bases and 5 bases, with 7 bases remaining between them. Looked up from germline, CDR1 is SGHTA and CDR2 is FQGTGA. There are 13 residues in the CDR3. Here the CDR3 DNA reads TGTGCCAGCAGCTTAGAACACCAAAACATTCAGTACTTC. Protein product: CASSLEHQNIQYF. The full variable domain, with the rest looked up from reference TRBV7-3 and TRBJ2-4, is GAGVSQTPSNKVTEKGKYVELRCDPISGHTALYWYRQSLGQGPEFLIYFQGTGAADDSGLPNDRFFAVRPEGSVSTLKIQRTERGDSAVYLCASSLEHQNIQYFGAGTRLSVL.

The CDR3 loop is CASSPFRGGQGYNQPQHF. CDR3 DNA sequence: TGTGCCAGCAGTCCCTTTCGGGGGGGACAGGGCTACAATCAGCCCCAGCATTTT. The genes are TRBV6-6 and TRBJ1-5; 9 nucleotides match TRBD1. CDR1 is MNHNY, CDR2 SVGAGI, per germline (reference sequence). The CDR3 consists of 18 residues. Trimming at V came to 5 bases and at J to 3 bases, leaving 14 bases not matched to a gene.

The CDR3 protein is CASSALHLEGETGELFF. The CDR3 DNA reads as TGTGCCAGCAGCGCCCTACATTTGGAAGGGGAAACCGGGGAGCTGTTTTTT. This chain joins TRBV9 and TRBJ2-2; D might be TRBD1 (5 bases). Trimming removed 3 bases from V and 5 bases from J, with 20 bases in between. CDR1 and CDR2 (germline): SGDLS, YYNGEE. CDR3 length: 17 residues. The whole variable domain, remainder taken from reference TRBV9 and TRBJ2-2, is DSGVTQTPKHLITATGQRVTLRCSPRSGDLSVYWYQQSLDQGLQFLIQYYNGEERAKGNILERFSAQQFPDLHSELNLSSLELGDSALYFCASSALHLEGETGELFFGEGSRLTVL.

CDR3 protein: CAWSVRQGIYGYTF. Written as DNA, the CDR3 is TGTGCCTGGAGTGTACGACAGGGGATCTATGGCTACACCTTC. The gene calls are TRBV30 and TRBJ1-2; 8 nucleotides align to TRBD1. The V and J ends lost 0 bases and 4 bases, in that order; junction bases with no gene match: 4. The germline CDR1 and CDR2 sequences are GTSNPN and SVGIG (reference sequence). The CDR3 has 14 residues.

The gene calls are TRBV28 and TRBJ1-2; D not certain. Trimming removed 3 bases at V and 5 bases at J, with 7 bases between. The CDR3 spans 12 residues. The germline CDR1 and CDR2 sequences are MDHEN and SYDVKM. DNA for the CDR3: TGTGCCAGCAGTTTGGGCGGGTATGGCTACACCTTC. Its protein is CASSLGGYGYTF.

The chain carries TRBV19 and TRBJ2-5; 10 bases map to TRBD1. The CDR3 runs 15 residues. Trimming removed 7 bases from V and 5 bases from J; junction bases left unmatched: 10. CDR1 is LNHDA, CDR2 SQIVND, per germline (reference sequence). Here the CDR3 reads CASNTPGQGPETQYF. CDR3 nucleotide sequence: TGTGCCAGTAATACTCCGGGACAGGGGCCCGAGACCCAGTACTTC.

This clone appeared a single time. The chain carries TRBV27 and TRBJ2-5; 7 bases map to TRBD1. This CDR3 region has 13 residues. Germline loops: CDR1 MNHEY, CDR2 SMNVEV (reference sequence). The J segment lost 2 bases and the V segment lost 5 bases, leaving 2 bases of the junction unmatched. For the CDR3, the DNA is TGTGCCAGCAGTGGCAGGGGGCAAGAGACCCAGTACTTC. It specifies CASSGRGQETQYF.

In this sample, this clone turned up once. This chain uses TRBV7-9 with TRBJ1-4, with D uncertain. The germline gives CDR1 SEHNR, CDR2 FQNEAQ (reference sequence). V was clipped by 2 bases and J by 5 bases, with 12 bases between them. This CDR3 spans 15 amino acids. The CDR3 DNA reads as TGTGCCAGCAGCTTAAGTGGCGGGCACAATGAAAAACTGTTTTTT. Its protein is CASSLSGGHNEKLFF.

The V gene is TRBV19, the J gene TRBJ1-4, with D perhaps TRBD1 (6 bases). Trimming removed 7 bases at V and 7 bases at J, with 16 bases between. CDR3 length: 14 amino acids. CDR1 is LNHDA and CDR2 is SQIVND in the germline V gene (reference sequence). The CDR3 is CASNGLRGSEKLFF. The CDR3 DNA follows: TGTGCCAGTAATGGACTTAGGGGGAGTGAAAAACTGTTTTTT.

The chain uses TRBV15 and TRBJ2-3; 8 nucleotides agree with TRBD1. Trimming took 1 base from V and 6 from J; bases not matched to a gene: 9. This CDR3 is 16 amino acids long. The V gene's germline CDR1 is LNHNV and CDR2 YYDKDF (reference sequence). CDR3: CATSRGGAGGRDTQYF. The CDR3 bases are TGTGCCACCAGCAGAGGAGGGGCAGGGGGCAGGGATACGCAGTATTTT.